The T cell receptor (beta chain) under discussion was sequenced for a study of technical replicates of blood from a handful of donors. This clone was seen once. After removal of 4 bases from V and 10 bases from J, the junction contained 18 bases not matched to a gene. Germline lookup yields CDR1 LGHNA and CDR2 YSLEER. This CDR3 is built from 16 residues. The repertoire was sequenced with immunoSEQ multiplex PCR; TCRdb's copy has only in-frame clones and lacks some. This sample carries about 83,000 clones, about 96% of them seen once, and the ten largest clones take around 0.31%. Sequencing was carried out using T cells isolated from PBMCs. This chain connects TRBV4-3 to TRBJ2-7; TRBD2 agrees at 8 bases. This clonotype was sampled from a human donor in good health. For the CDR3, the DNA is TGCGCCAGCAGCCTCGGGAGGGCCGGTCAGCTGGGATTCCAGTACTTC. Its translation is CASSLGRAGQLGFQYF.